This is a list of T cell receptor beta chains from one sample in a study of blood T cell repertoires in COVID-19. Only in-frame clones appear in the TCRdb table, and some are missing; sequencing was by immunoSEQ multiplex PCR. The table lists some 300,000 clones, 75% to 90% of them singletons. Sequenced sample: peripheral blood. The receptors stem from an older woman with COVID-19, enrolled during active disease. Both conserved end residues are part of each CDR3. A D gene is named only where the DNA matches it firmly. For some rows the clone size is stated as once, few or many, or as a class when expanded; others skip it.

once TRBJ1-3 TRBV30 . CAWGEGNTIYF TGTGCCTGGGGGGAGGGAAACACCATATATTTT
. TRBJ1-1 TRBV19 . CASSTQTGNTEAFF TGTGCCAGTAGTACCCAGACAGGGAACACTGAAGCTTTCTTT
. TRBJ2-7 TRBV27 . CASSRSGTGMKNEQYF TGTGCCAGCAGCCGTAGCGGGACAGGGATGAAAAACGAGCAGTACTTC
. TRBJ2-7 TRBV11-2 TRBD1 CASSSRTGFYEQYF TGTGCCAGCAGCTCCCGGACAGGATTCTACGAGCAGTACTTC
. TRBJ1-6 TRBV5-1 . CASSLVPQGSSYNSPLHF TGCGCCAGCAGCTTGGTTCCCCAAGGGAGCTCCTATAATTCACCCCTCCACTTT
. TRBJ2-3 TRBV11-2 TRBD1 CASSHFRDSRGDTQYF TGTGCCAGCAGCCACTTCCGGGACAGCCGAGGGGATACGCAGTATTTT
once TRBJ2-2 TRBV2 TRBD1 CASSADRAPGELFF TGTGCCAGCAGTGCGGACAGGGCTCCCGGGGAGCTGTTTTTT
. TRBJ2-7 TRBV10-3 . CAIREDRQIEQYF TGTGCCATCAGGGAAGATCGACAGATCGAGCAGTACTTC
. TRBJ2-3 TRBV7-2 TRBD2 CASPILTSGDPDTQYF TGTGCCTCTCCAATCCTGACTAGCGGGGACCCAGATACGCAGTATTTT
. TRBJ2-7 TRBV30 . CAWSIGALIYEQYF TGTGCCTGGAGTATAGGGGCCTTAATCTACGAGCAGTACTTC
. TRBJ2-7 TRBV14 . CASSQQTGPYEQYF TGTGCCAGCAGCCAACAAACAGGGCCCTACGAGCAGTACTTC
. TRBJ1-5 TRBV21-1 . CASRGGDQPQHF TGTGCCAGCAGGGGGGGGGATCAGCCCCAGCATTTT
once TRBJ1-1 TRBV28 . CASSPGGGGTEAFF TGTGCCAGCAGTCCCGGGGGAGGGGGCACTGAAGCTTTCTTT
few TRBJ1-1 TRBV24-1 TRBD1 CATSDTTGGNTEAFF TGTGCCACCAGTGATACCACAGGGGGGAACACTGAAGCTTTCTTT
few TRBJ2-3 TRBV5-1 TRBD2 CASSFVSGGAEDTQYF TGCGCCAGCAGCTTTGTTAGCGGGGGGGCAGAAGATACGCAGTATTTT
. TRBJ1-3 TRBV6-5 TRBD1 CASFRGTGGNTIYF TGTGCCAGTTTCCGGGGGACAGGGGGAAACACCATATATTTT
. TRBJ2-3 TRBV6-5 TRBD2 CASRPGLHPDTQYF TGTGCCAGCAGGCCGGGACTACACCCGGATACGCAGTATTTT
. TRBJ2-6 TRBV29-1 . CSAQGAGANVLTF TGCAGCGCGCAGGGTGCTGGGGCCAACGTCCTGACTTTC
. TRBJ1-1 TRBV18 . CASSTNVKNTEAFF TGTGCCAGCTCAACAAATGTGAAGAACACTGAAGCTTTCTTT
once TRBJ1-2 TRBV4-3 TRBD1 CASSQAPGQIYGYTF TGCGCCAGCAGCCAAGCTCCGGGACAGATCTATGGCTACACCTTC
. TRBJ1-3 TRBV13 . CASTISRGGRNTIYF TGTGCCAGCACCATTTCGCGCGGGGGAAGGAACACCATATATTTT
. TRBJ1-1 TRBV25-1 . CASSEGRGLNTEAFF TGTGCCAGCAGTGAGGGGCGGGGATTGAACACTGAAGCTTTCTTT
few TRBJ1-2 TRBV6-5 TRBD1 CASSSLYRDRDGYTF TGTGCCAGCAGTTCCCTGTACCGGGACAGGGATGGCTACACCTTC
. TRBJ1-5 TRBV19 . CASSRQSGQPQHF TGTGCCAGTAGCCGACAGTCCGGACAGCCCCAGCATTTT
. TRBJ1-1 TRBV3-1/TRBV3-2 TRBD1 CASSPGQGGAEAFF TGTGCCAGCAGTCCGGGACAGGGGGGGGCTGAAGCTTTCTTT
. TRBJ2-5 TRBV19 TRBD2 CASSWAGESTETQYF TGTGCCAGTAGTTGGGCGGGGGAATCTACAGAGACCCAGTACTTC
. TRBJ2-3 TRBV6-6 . CASSYAGSTDTQYF TGTGCCAGCAGTTACGCGGGGAGCACAGATACGCAGTATTTT
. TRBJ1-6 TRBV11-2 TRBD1 CASSLVAGGHSPLHF TGTGCCAGCAGCTTAGTGGCAGGGGGGCATTCACCCCTCCACTTT
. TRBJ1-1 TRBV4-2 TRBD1 CASSQTIFGQANTEAFF TGTGCCAGCAGCCAAACCATTTTTGGACAGGCGAACACTGAAGCTTTCTTT
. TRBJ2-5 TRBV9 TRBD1 CASTSRGQGGETQYF TGTGCCAGCACCTCAAGGGGACAGGGGGGAGAGACCCAGTACTTC
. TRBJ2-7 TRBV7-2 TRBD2 CASSSRGGGPYEQYF TGTGCCAGCAGCTCGCGGGGGGGAGGCCCCTACGAGCAGTACTTC
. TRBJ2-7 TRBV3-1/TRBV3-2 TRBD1 CASSQWRQGANEQYF TGTGCCAGCAGCCAATGGCGACAGGGGGCGAACGAGCAGTACTTC
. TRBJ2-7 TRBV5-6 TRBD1 CASSSQGAPYEQYF TGTGCCAGCAGTTCACAGGGGGCGCCCTACGAGCAGTACTTC
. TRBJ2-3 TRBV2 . CASSEWLALTDTQYF TGTGCCAGCAGTGAATGGCTAGCGCTTACAGATACGCAGTATTTT
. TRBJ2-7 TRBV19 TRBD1 CASSMGQAYEQYF TGTGCCAGTAGTATGGGACAGGCCTACGAGCAGTACTTC
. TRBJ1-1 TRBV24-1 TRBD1 CATRGTGGNTEAFF TGTGCCACCAGAGGGACAGGGGGAAACACTGAAGCTTTCTTT
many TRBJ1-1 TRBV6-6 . CAGTLGGNTEAFF TGTGCCGGTACGCTCGGGGGGAACACTGAAGCTTTCTTT
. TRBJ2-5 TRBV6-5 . CASSYSGSQETQYF TGTGCCAGCAGTTACTCGGGCAGCCAAGAGACCCAGTACTTC
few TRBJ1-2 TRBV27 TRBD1 CASSSSDRGLYGYTF TGTGCCAGCAGTTCGTCGGACAGGGGACTCTATGGCTACACCTTC
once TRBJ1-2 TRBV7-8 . CASSLVSGTNYGYTF TGTGCCAGCAGCTTAGTCTCAGGGACTAACTATGGCTACACCTTC
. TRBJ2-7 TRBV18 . CASSPPGRSSSYEQYF TGTGCCAGCTCACCACCGGGGCGAAGTTCCTCCTACGAGCAGTACTTC
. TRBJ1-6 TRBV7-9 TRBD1 CASTNDRGRNSPLHF TGTGCCAGCACCAACGACAGGGGACGAAATTCACCCCTCCACTTT
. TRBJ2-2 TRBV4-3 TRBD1 CASSQAGQGAGELFF TGCGCCAGCAGCCAAGCCGGCCAGGGGGCCGGGGAGCTGTTTTTT
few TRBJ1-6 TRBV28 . CASSLLQGNSPLHF TGTGCCAGCAGTTTACTCCAGGGGAATTCACCCCTCCACTTT
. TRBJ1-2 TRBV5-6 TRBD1 CASRRDRLDGYTF TGTGCCAGCAGACGGGACAGGTTAGATGGCTACACCTTC
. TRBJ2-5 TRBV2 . CASSTRETQYF TGTGCCAGCAGTACCCGGGAGACCCAGTACTTC
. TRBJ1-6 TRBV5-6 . CASSLSGINSPLHF TGTGCCAGCAGCTTATCCGGGATTAATTCACCCCTCCACTTT
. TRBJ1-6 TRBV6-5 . CASRTESSYNSPLHF TGTGCCAGCAGAACAGAGAGCTCCTATAATTCACCCCTCCACTTT
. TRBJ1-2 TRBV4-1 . CASSPGSPSDGYTF TGCGCCAGCAGCCCCGGGAGCCCTAGCGATGGCTACACCTTC
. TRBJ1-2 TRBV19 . CASTGDYGYTF TGTGCCAGTACGGGGGATTATGGCTACACCTTC
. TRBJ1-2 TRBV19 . CASSITGAGSDGYTF TGTGCCAGTAGTATTACTGGCGCAGGGTCCGATGGCTACACCTTC
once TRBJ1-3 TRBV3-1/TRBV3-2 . CASSLGGGSGNTIYF TGTGCCAGCAGCCTCGGGGGGGGCTCTGGAAACACCATATATTTT
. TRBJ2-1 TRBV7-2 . CASSLSWQYNEQFF TGTGCCAGCAGCTTATCATGGCAGTACAATGAGCAGTTCTTC
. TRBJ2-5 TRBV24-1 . CATSDPRQSSRETQYF TGTGCCACCAGTGATCCTAGACAGTCCTCTAGGGAGACCCAGTACTTC
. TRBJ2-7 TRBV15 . CATSRDEPGKRSYEQYF TGTGCCACCAGCAGAGATGAGCCAGGGAAGAGGTCCTACGAGCAGTACTTC
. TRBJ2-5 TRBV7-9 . CASSSREETQYF TGTGCCAGCAGCTCCAGGGAAGAGACCCAGTACTTC
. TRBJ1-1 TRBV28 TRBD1 CASASDRPNTEAFF TGTGCCAGCGCATCGGACAGGCCGAACACTGAAGCTTTCTTT
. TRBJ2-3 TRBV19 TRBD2 CASSIGDGGATDTQYF TGTGCCAGTAGTATAGGTGACGGGGGGGCAACAGATACGCAGTATTTT
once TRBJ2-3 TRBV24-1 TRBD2 CATSDPASGGAADTQYF TGTGCCACCAGTGACCCTGCTAGCGGGGGGGCCGCAGATACGCAGTATTTT